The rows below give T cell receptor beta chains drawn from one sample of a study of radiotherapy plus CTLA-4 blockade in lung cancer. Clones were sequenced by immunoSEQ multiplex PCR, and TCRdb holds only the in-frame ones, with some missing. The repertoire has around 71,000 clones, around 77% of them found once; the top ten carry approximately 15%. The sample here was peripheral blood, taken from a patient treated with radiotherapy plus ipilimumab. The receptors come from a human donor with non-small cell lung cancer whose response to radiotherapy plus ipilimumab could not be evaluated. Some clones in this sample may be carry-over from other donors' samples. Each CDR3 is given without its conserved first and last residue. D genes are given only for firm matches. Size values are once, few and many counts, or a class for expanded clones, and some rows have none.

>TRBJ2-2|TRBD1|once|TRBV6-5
ASRPPGQGGGELF
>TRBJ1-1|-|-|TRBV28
ASSSDHRGTEAF
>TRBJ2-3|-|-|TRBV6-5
ASRGTSTDTQY
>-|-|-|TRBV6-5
ASSDRGPYEQY
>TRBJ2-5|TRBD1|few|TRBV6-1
ASGETGVQETQY
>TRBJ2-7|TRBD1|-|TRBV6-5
ASSSHLGQATYEQY
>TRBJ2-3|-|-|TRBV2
ASRYTGTDTQY
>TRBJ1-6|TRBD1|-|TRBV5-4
ASSLGQGLNSPLH
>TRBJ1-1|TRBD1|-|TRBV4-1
ASSQEGTGLNTEAF
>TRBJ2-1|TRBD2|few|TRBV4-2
ASSQESAGGANEQF
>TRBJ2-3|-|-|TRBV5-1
ASSLGLVSDTQY
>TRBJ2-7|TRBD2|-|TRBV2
ASSEREGEQY
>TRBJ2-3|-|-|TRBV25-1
ASRAGATQY
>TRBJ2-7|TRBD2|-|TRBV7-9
ASSLAPSGGSYEQY
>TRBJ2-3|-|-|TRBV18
ASPPGVKVADTQY
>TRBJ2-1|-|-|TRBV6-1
ASSEPVSGAYNEQF
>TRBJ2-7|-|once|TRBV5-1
ASSTYYDEQY
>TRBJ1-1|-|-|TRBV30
AWRDQGSGEAF
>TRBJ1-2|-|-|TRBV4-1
ASSPGFRGDYDGYT
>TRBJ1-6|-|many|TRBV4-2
ASSPGDNSPLH
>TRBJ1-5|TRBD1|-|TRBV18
ASSPGTGRGQPQH
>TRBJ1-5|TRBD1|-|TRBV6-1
ASSGTGGTQPQH
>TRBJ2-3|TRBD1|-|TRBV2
ASGDSTDTQY
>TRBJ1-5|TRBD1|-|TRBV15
ATSAQGVLNQPQH
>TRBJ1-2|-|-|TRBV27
ASSLSAGDDSYGYT
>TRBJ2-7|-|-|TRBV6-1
ASSRHPRQY
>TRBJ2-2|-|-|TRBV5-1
ASSGGAANTGELF
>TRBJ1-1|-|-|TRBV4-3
ASSFSSNSNTEAF
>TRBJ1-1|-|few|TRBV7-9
ASSPRNTEAF
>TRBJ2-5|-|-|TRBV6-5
ASSYSHPGETQY
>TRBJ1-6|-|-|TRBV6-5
ASSYSNSYNSPLH
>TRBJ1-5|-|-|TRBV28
ASSLEGGDIDNQPQH
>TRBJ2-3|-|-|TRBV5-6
ASSFQGSKDTQY
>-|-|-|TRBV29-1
SGTDHREYEQY
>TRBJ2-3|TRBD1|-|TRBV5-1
ASSPHGTGDTQY
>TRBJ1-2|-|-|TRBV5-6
ASSLAGPSTSYGYT
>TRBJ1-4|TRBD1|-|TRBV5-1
ASSLMTGTNEKLF
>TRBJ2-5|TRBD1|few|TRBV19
ASSGRDRWEETQY
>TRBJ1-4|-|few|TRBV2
ASSTGKGSEKLF